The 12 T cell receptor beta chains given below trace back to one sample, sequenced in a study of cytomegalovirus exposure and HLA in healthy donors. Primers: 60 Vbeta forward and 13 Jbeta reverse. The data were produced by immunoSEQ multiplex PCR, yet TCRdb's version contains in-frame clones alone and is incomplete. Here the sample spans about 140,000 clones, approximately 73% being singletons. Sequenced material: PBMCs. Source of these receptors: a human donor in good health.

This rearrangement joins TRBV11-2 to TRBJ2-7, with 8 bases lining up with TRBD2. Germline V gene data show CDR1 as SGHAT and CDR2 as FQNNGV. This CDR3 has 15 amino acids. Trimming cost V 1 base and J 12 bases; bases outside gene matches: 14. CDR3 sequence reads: CASSLVVRRGAIAYF. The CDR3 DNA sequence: TGTGCCAGCAGCTTAGTCGTAAGGCGGGGGGCCATTGCGTACTTC.

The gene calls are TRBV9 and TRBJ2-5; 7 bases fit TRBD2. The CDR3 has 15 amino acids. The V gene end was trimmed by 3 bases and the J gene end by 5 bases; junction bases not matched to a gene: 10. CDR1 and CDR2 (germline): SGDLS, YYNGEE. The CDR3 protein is CASSGYGRSGETQYF. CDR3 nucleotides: TGTGCCAGCAGCGGTTACGGGAGGTCAGGGGAGACCCAGTACTTC.

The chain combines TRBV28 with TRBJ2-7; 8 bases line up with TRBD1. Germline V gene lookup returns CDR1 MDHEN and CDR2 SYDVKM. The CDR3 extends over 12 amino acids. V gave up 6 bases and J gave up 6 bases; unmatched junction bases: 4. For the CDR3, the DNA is TGTGCCAGCAGCCAGGGGGCCTCCGAGCAGTACTTC. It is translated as CASSQGASEQYF.

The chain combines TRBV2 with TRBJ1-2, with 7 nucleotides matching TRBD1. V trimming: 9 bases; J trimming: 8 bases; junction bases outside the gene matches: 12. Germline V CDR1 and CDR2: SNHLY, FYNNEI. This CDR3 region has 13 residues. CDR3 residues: CASWTGPTGGYTF. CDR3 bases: TGTGCCAGTTGGACAGGACCGACGGGGGGCTACACCTTC.

CDR3 coding DNA: TGCGCCAGCAGCCAACAGGTGACCACGGCCCAGCATTTT. Translation gives CASSQQVTTAQHF. The chain carries TRBV4-1 and TRBJ1-5; no clear D gene. Germline CDR1 is MGHRA and CDR2 is YSYEKL. V lost 2 bases to trimming and J lost 11 bases, with 13 bases between them. This CDR3 has 13 residues.

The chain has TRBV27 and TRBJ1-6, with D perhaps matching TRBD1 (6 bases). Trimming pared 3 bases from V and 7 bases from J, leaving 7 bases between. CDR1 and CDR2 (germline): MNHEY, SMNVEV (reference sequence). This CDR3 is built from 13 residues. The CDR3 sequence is CASSFQGNSPLHF. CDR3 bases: TGTGCCAGCAGTTTCCAGGGGAATTCACCCCTCCACTTT.

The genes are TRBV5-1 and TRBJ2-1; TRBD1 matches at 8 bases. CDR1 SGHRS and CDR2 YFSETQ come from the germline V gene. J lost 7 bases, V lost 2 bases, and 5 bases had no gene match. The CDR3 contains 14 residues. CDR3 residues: CASSLQGGSNEQFF. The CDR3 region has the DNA TGCGCCAGCAGCTTACAGGGGGGTTCTAATGAGCAGTTCTTC.

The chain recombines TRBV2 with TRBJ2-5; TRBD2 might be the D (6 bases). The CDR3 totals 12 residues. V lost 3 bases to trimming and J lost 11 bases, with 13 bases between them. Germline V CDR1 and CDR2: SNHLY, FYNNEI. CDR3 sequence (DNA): TGTGCCAGCAGTGATCCGGGACGGGAGCAGTACTTC. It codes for CASSDPGREQYF.

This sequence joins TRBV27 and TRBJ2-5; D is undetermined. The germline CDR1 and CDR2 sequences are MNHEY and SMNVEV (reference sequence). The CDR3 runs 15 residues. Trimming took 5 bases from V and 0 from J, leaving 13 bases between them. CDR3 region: CASSPFLTYQETQYF. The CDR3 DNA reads TGTGCCAGCAGTCCCTTTTTGACATACCAAGAGACCCAGTACTTC.

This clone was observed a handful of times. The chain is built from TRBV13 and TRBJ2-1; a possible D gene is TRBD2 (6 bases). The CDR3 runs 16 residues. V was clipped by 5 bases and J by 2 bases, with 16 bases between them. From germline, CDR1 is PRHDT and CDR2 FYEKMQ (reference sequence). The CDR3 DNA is TGTGCCAGCAGCCGAAAAGCGGGTGCTACCTACAATGAGCAGTTCTTC. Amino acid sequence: CASSRKAGATYNEQFF.

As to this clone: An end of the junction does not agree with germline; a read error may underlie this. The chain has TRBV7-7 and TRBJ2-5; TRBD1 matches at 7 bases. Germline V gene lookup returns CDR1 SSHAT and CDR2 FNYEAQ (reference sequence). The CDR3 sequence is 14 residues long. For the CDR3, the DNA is TGTGCTAGCAGCTCCGACAGGGTTCAAGAGACCCAGTACTTC. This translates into CASSSDRVQETQYF.

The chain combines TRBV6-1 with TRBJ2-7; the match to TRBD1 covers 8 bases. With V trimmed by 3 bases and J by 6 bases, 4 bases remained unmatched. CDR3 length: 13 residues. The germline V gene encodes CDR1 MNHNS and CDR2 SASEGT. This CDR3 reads CASSDVRGREQYF. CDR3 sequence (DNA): TGTGCCAGCAGTGATGTCAGGGGGCGCGAGCAGTACTTC.